These T cell receptor beta chains were read from a single sample in a study of radiotherapy plus CTLA-4 blockade in lung cancer. TCRdb keeps only in-frame clones here, not all; method: immunoSEQ multiplex PCR. The repertoire holds 100,000 to 150,000 clones, with 85% to 90% as singletons. Source: peripheral blood, taken from a patient treated with radiotherapy plus ipilimumab. These receptors were taken from a human donor with non-small cell lung cancer that progressed on radiotherapy plus ipilimumab. Both conserved end residues are part of each CDR3. The D gene is left open where the match is weak. Only some rows state a clone size, as once, few, many or a class for expanded clones.

j_gene | v_gene | abundance | d_gene | CDR3nt | CDR3aa
TRBJ2-5 | TRBV5-1 | - | - | TGCGCCAGCAGCTTGGTGGGTCAGGCGAAGACCCAGTACTTC | CASSLVGQAKTQYF
TRBJ1-5 | TRBV10-3 | - | - | TGTGCCATCAGTGAGTCGAGGGGAGATCAGCCCCAGCATTTT | CAISESRGDQPQHF
TRBJ1-5 | TRBV6-1 | - | - | TGTGCCAGCAGTGAAGCGTTCGCCCAGCCCCAGCATTTT | CASSEAFAQPQHF
TRBJ2-1 | TRBV10-2 | - | TRBD2 | TGCGCCAGCAGTCCGACAGCGGGACTTTCCCCAGGGGAGCAGTTCTTC | CASSPTAGLSPGEQFF
TRBJ1-1 | TRBV2 | - | - | TGTGCCAGCAGTGAGGACTTTCTAAAAGCTTTCTTT | CASSEDFLKAFF
TRBJ2-7 | TRBV6-5 | - | TRBD2 | TGTGCCAGCAGTTACCGAGCGGGAGGAGGTTTCAACGAGCAGTACTTC | CASSYRAGGGFNEQYF
TRBJ2-7 | TRBV7-3 | few | TRBD2 | TGTGCCAGCAGCTTACAACTAGCGGGAAGTGGCGAGCAGTACTTC | CASSLQLAGSGEQYF
TRBJ1-1 | TRBV25-1 | once | - | TGTGCCAGTAGAGTCGGGCTCTCTGAAGCTTTCTTT | CASRVGLSEAFF
TRBJ2-2 | TRBV5-1 | once | - | TGCGCCAGCAGCTTGCGGGGGTTAGACACCGGGGAGCTGTTTTTT | CASSLRGLDTGELFF
TRBJ2-7 | TRBV7-5 | - | - | TGTGCCAGAAGCCCACTAGCGGGAGCTCAAGAGCAGTACTTC | CARSPLAGAQEQYF
TRBJ1-3 | TRBV19 | few | TRBD1 | TGTGCCAGTAGTCGGACAGGTATAGGAAACACCATATATTTT | CASSRTGIGNTIYF
TRBJ1-5 | TRBV7-9 | - | - | TGTGCCAGCAGCCCCGGGGGGAGCAATCAGCCCCAGCATTTT | CASSPGGSNQPQHF
TRBJ1-1 | TRBV7-9 | - | - | TGTGCCAGCAGCTTAGTTGGGCCTGAAGCTTTCTTT | CASSLVGPEAFF
TRBJ2-3 | TRBV5-1 | - | - | TGCGCCAGCAGCCCCTCGACTAGTTATTCTAAAGATACGCAGTATTTT | CASSPSTSYSKDTQYF
TRBJ2-5 | TRBV7-7 | - | TRBD1 | TGTGCTAGCAGCTTGGGACAGGGGATTGAAGAGACCCAGTACTTC | CASSLGQGIEETQYF
TRBJ2-2 | TRBV5-4 | once | - | TGTGCCAGCAGCTTGGACACAACCACGAACACCGGGGAGCTGTTTTTT | CASSLDTTTNTGELFF